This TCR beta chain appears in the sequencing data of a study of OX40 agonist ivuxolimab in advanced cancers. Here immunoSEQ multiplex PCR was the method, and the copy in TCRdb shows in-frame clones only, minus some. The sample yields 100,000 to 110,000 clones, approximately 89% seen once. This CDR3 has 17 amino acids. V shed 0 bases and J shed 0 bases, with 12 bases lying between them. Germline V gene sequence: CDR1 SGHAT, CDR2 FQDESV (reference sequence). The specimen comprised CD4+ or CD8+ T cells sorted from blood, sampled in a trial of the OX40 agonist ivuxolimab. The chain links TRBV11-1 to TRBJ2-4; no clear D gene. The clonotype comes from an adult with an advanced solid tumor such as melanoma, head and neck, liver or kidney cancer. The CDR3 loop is CASSLARTALAKNIQYF. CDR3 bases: TGTGCCAGCAGCTTAGCGCGGACGGCCCTAGCCAAAAACATTCAGTACTTC.